The present T cell receptor (beta chain) was sequenced within a study of cytomegalovirus exposure and HLA in healthy donors. With 60 Vbeta and 13 Jbeta primers, the PCR was carried out. How the authors handled the data: Counted up in a later analysis, unique TCR beta chains came to 60 million to 95 million, with 9.5 million to 13 million shared. The method was immunoSEQ multiplex PCR; TCRdb's version includes in-frame clones alone and lacks a portion of them. The V and J calls and the clone size are those of that table, but D and trimming were determined from the DNA. The sample shows tens of thousands of clones, roughly 85% of them seen only once. Regarding this clone: The antigen is unknown.

The study's findings and limits: Within an earlier analysis, most TCR beta V segments proved productive either about 87% or about 30% of the time. There were 150 to 200 TCR beta chains listed as cytomegalovirus-associated.

Sequencing used PBMCs. The clonotype comes from a female donor in good health and CMV-seronegative.

In DNA, the CDR3 is TGTGCCAGCAGCTTGATTCAGGGACTCAATCAGCCCCAGCATTTT. Translating gives CASSLIQGLNQPQHF. V and J are TRBV5-8 and TRBJ1-5, with D perhaps matching TRBD1 (5 bases). Germline CDR1 is SGHTS and CDR2 is YDEGEE. The CDR3 extends over 15 amino acids. Deletions cut 1 base from V and 3 bases from J, with 11 bases between.